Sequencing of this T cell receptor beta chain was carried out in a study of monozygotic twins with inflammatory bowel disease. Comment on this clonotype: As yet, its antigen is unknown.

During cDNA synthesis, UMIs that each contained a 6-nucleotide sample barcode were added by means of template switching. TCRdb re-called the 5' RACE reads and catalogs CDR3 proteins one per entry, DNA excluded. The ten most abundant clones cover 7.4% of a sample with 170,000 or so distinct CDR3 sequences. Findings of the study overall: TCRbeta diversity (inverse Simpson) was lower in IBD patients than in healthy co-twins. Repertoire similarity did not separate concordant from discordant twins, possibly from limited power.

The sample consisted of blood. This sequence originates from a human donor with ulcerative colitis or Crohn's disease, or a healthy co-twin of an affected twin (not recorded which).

CDR3 amino acids: CASSPPGAGTVNSPLHF. The genes are TRBV18 and TRBJ1-6. Germline values: CDR1 KGHSH, CDR2 LQKENI. The CDR3 is 17 amino acids.